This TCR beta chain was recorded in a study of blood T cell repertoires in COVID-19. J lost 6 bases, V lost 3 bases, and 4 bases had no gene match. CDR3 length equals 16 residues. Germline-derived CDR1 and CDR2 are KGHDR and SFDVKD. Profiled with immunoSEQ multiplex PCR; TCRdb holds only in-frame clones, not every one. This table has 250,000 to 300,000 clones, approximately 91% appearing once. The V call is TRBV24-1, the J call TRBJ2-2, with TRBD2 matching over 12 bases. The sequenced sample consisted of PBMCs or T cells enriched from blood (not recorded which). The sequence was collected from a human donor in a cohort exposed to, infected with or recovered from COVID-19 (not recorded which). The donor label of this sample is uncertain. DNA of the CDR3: TGTGCCACCAGTGATCCAGGACTAGCGGGGCCCGGGGAGCTGTTTTTT. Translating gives CATSDPGLAGPGELFF.